This TCR beta chain stems from a study of blood T cell repertoires in COVID-19. As for the study in general: Samples came from the United States, Italy and Spain, spanning acute and convalescent COVID-19. Sources were T cells, B-cell-depleted T cells, or PBMCs; the material itself was cDNA or gDNA.

Original analysis: Reference gene primer amplification yielded estimated nucleated cell counts. Sequenced by immunoSEQ multiplex PCR; TCRdb stores in-frame clones only, minus some. That table gives V, J and clone size, and the DNA gave D and trimming. The sample lists approximately 400,000 clones, roughly four fifths seen once, with approximately 1% in the top ten. Sequenced: peripheral blood. This sequence originates from a human donor with acute or convalescent COVID-19. The donor label of this sample is uncertain.

CDR3 amino acids: CATSDGTGPYNSPLHF. The CDR3 coding sequence is TGTGCCACCAGTGATGGGACAGGCCCTTATAATTCACCCCTCCACTTT. The chain is built from TRBV24-1 and TRBJ1-6, with 8 bases aligning to TRBD1. Germline V lookup: CDR1 KGHDR, CDR2 SFDVKD. V was pared by 3 bases and J by 4 bases, with 4 bases of the junction left unmatched. This CDR3 comprises 16 residues.